This is a list of T cell receptor beta chains from one sample in a study of T-cell memory formation after mild COVID-19. TCRdb reanalysed the 5' RACE reads using MiXCR and keeps one entry per CDR3 protein. The sample carries around 47,000 distinct CDR3 sequences, 7.5% to 10% recorded once. Sequenced: PBMCs or a T cell subset sorted from them (not recorded which). These receptors all stem from an adult woman who had mild COVID-19 (a few samples of this study predate the infection). Cell type and time point are not known. CDR3s include the opening cysteine and the closing phenylalanine or tryptophan. A D gene is named only where the DNA matches it firmly. Expanded clones are given a class, and other clones once, few, many or no size at all.

d_call: .; v_call: TRBV3-1; clone_size: .; j_call: TRBJ1-1; cdr3_nt: TGTGCCAGCAGCCAAGGTTACGGGGGTGAAGCTTTCTTT; cdr3_aa: CASSQGYGGEAFF
d_call: TRBD2; v_call: TRBV20-1; clone_size: many; j_call: TRBJ2-5; cdr3_nt: TGCAGTGCCATGAGTCGCGGGAGTGGACAAGAGACCCAGTACTTC; cdr3_aa: CSAMSRGSGQETQYF
d_call: TRBD2; v_call: TRBV5-1; clone_size: many; j_call: TRBJ2-1; cdr3_nt: TGCGCCAGCAGCCCTAGCGGTAGCTCCTACAATGAGCAGTTCTTC; cdr3_aa: CASSPSGSSYNEQFF
d_call: .; v_call: TRBV18; clone_size: .; j_call: TRBJ2-5; cdr3_nt: TGTGCCAGCTCACCACCGGAAGAGACCCAGTACTTC; cdr3_aa: CASSPPEETQYF
d_call: TRBD2; v_call: TRBV15; clone_size: .; j_call: TRBJ2-1; cdr3_nt: TGTGCCACCAGCAGACACTCCCCGTATAGCGGGGGGCACCGACGACACTACAATGAGCAGTTCTTC; cdr3_aa: CATSRHSPYSGGHRRHYNEQFF
d_call: .; v_call: TRBV12-3/TRBV12-4; clone_size: many; j_call: TRBJ2-7; cdr3_nt: TGTGCCAGCAGTTTGTCGGGGGCAACCTACGAGCAGTACTTC; cdr3_aa: CASSLSGATYEQYF
d_call: .; v_call: TRBV7-7; clone_size: many; j_call: TRBJ1-1; cdr3_nt: TGTGCTAGCACGGACGCCACTGAAGCTTTCTTT; cdr3_aa: CASTDATEAFF
d_call: .; v_call: TRBV5-1; clone_size: few; j_call: TRBJ1-1; cdr3_nt: TGCGCCAGCAGCGTGCTCGGACCGACGAACACTGAAGCTTTCTTT; cdr3_aa: CASSVLGPTNTEAFF
d_call: TRBD1; v_call: TRBV7-9; clone_size: few; j_call: TRBJ1-2; cdr3_nt: TGTGCCAGCAGCCTCGGACAGGGTGGCTATGGCTACACCTTC; cdr3_aa: CASSLGQGGYGYTF
d_call: .; v_call: TRBV20-1; clone_size: .; j_call: TRBJ1-2; cdr3_nt: TGCAGTGCTGGGGAGGCCTCCTCTAACTATGGCTACACCTTC; cdr3_aa: CSAGEASSNYGYTF
d_call: .; v_call: TRBV13; clone_size: .; j_call: TRBJ1-5; cdr3_nt: TGTGCCAGCAGCTTAGACGGAGGGGGTAGCAATCAGCCCCAGCATTTT; cdr3_aa: CASSLDGGGSNQPQHF
d_call: TRBD2; v_call: TRBV5-4; clone_size: .; j_call: TRBJ2-7; cdr3_nt: TGTGCCAGCAGCCTCCAACTAGCGGGGGGACATTCCTACGAGCAGTACTTC; cdr3_aa: CASSLQLAGGHSYEQYF
d_call: .; v_call: TRBV5-1; clone_size: .; j_call: TRBJ2-1; cdr3_nt: TGCGCCAGCAGCACGGGAGGGACAGGTTCCTACAATGAGCAGTTCTTC; cdr3_aa: CASSTGGTGSYNEQFF
d_call: .; v_call: TRBV5-4; clone_size: .; j_call: TRBJ2-7; cdr3_nt: TGTGCCAGCAGCTTTATGGCCGAGCAGTACTTC; cdr3_aa: CASSFMAEQYF
d_call: .; v_call: TRBV7-6; clone_size: .; j_call: TRBJ1-5; cdr3_nt: TGTGCCAGCAGCTTAGCAGGCCAGGCCAGTCAGCCCCAGCATTTT; cdr3_aa: CASSLAGQASQPQHF
d_call: .; v_call: TRBV6-6; clone_size: .; j_call: TRBJ1-3; cdr3_nt: TGTGCCAGCAGTTCCCCGACCAACTCTGGAAACACCATATATTTT; cdr3_aa: CASSSPTNSGNTIYF